Listed below are T cell receptor beta chains from one sample, sequenced in a study of shared clonotypes between healthy human individuals. Here immunoSEQ multiplex PCR was the method, and the copy in TCRdb shows in-frame clones only, minus some. Altogether hundreds of thousands of clones are present, about 96% being singletons, with the ten largest covering about 0.21%. Sequencing was performed on naive CD8+ T cells sorted from blood. The receptors shown here come from a man aged 30 to 45 in good health. Each CDR3 is given with its conserved first and last residue. The D gene is left open where the match is weak. The size field is filled for only some rows; it gives once, few, many or a size class.

v_gene,j_gene,abundance,d_gene,CDR3aa,CDR3nt
TRBV5-1,TRBJ2-7,NA,NA,CASSLEGGPRGYEQYF,TGCGCCAGCAGCTTGGAGGGTGGGCCGAGGGGGTACGAGCAGTACTTC
TRBV10-1,TRBJ1-4,NA,NA,CASRTEIATNEKLFF,TGCGCCAGCCGGACAGAGATTGCAACTAATGAAAAACTGTTTTTT
TRBV29-1,TRBJ2-5,NA,TRBD1,CSVEGRFEGGLETQYF,TGCAGCGTTGAGGGTCGATTCGAAGGGGGCTTGGAGACCCAGTACTTC
TRBV7-8,TRBJ2-7,NA,TRBD1,CASSLGTGVNFYEQYF,TGTGCCAGCAGCTTGGGGACAGGCGTCAATTTCTACGAGCAGTACTTC
TRBV29-1,TRBJ2-1,NA,NA,CSASENEQFF,TGCAGCGCGAGTGAGAATGAGCAGTTCTTC
TRBV7-8,TRBJ2-7,NA,TRBD2,CASSLRPGRELYEQYF,TGTGCCAGCAGCTTACGGCCTGGGCGGGAGCTCTACGAGCAGTACTTC
TRBV21-1,TRBJ2-7,NA,NA,CASGPIAGWACEQYF,TGTGCCAGCGGACCAATAGCGGGTTGGGCCTGCGAGCAGTACTTC
TRBV19,TRBJ1-2,NA,TRBD1,CASSRGQPGFYGYTF,TGTGCCAGTAGCCGGGGACAGCCCGGATTCTATGGCTACACCTTC
TRBV11-2,TRBJ1-2,NA,NA,CASSLAQGEGYTF,TGTGCCAGCAGCTTAGCCCAGGGAGAGGGCTACACCTTC
TRBV13,TRBJ2-7,NA,NA,CASSPRDNHEQYF,TGTGCCAGCAGCCCCCGGGACAACCACGAGCAGTACTTC
TRBV29-1,TRBJ1-2,NA,NA,CCATVTGTQSIGYTF,TGCTGCGCAACCGTAACAGGGACCCAATCCATTGGCTACACCTTC
TRBV28,TRBJ2-7,NA,TRBD1,CASSFGTGDYEQYF,TGTGCCAGCAGTTTTGGGACAGGGGACTACGAGCAGTACTTC
TRBV5-1,TRBJ2-1,NA,NA,CASSLVLGDEQFF,TGCGCCAGCAGCTTGGTTCTGGGGGATGAGCAGTTCTTC
TRBV19,TRBJ2-5,NA,NA,CASSILGSEETQYF,TGTGCCAGTAGTATACTCGGGAGTGAAGAGACCCAGTACTTC
TRBV13,TRBJ1-5,NA,NA,CASSLGPGSVQPQHF,TGTGCCAGCAGCTTAGGACCAGGGTCTGTTCAGCCCCAGCATTTT
TRBV6-4,TRBJ2-7,NA,NA,CASSEFLGSYEQYF,TGTGCCAGCAGTGAATTTCTGGGCTCCTACGAGCAGTACTTC
TRBV7-2,TRBJ2-1,NA,NA,CASSLGQRQYNEQFF,TGTGCCAGCAGCTTAGGCCAGCGGCAATACAATGAGCAGTTCTTC
TRBV7-6,TRBJ1-3,NA,TRBD1,CASSFGTGASSAGNTIYF,TGTGCCAGCAGCTTTGGGACAGGGGCGAGTTCGGCTGGAAACACCATATATTTT
TRBV5-5,TRBJ1-1,NA,NA,CASTLGVGSTEAFF,TGTGCCAGCACCTTGGGGGTGGGGTCCACTGAAGCTTTCTTT
TRBV27,TRBJ2-1,NA,TRBD2,CASSWTSRNEQFF,TGTGCCAGCAGCTGGACTAGTCGGAATGAGCAGTTCTTC
TRBV6-1,TRBJ2-7,NA,NA,CASRDPTEQYF,TGTGCCAGCAGGGATCCGACAGAGCAGTACTTC
TRBV27,TRBJ2-7,NA,NA,CASSGTVVSYEQYF,TGTGCCAGCAGTGGGACTGTTGTTTCCTACGAGCAGTACTTC
TRBV7-9,TRBJ1-2,once,NA,CASSWFERSRDGYTF,TGTGCCAGCAGCTGGTTTGAAAGGAGCCGGGATGGCTACACCTTC
TRBV9,TRBJ2-1,NA,TRBD2,CASSVQRELTYNEQFF,TGTGCCAGCAGCGTCCAGCGGGAGCTCACCTACAATGAGCAGTTCTTC
TRBV7-9,TRBJ2-1,once,NA,CASSLILGRSDNEQFF,TGTGCCAGCAGCTTAATTTTGGGGAGGAGTGACAATGAGCAGTTCTTC
TRBV7-8,TRBJ2-1,NA,TRBD1,CASSPRQGKGEQFF,TGTGCCAGCAGCCCCCGACAGGGGAAAGGAGAGCAGTTCTTC
TRBV10-2,TRBJ2-7,NA,TRBD2,CASRDPSGAYEQYF,TGCGCCAGCAGGGACCCTAGCGGGGCCTACGAGCAGTACTTC
TRBV9,TRBJ2-1,NA,NA,CASSPLRTGNEQFF,TGTGCCAGCAGCCCCTTGAGGACGGGAAATGAGCAGTTCTTC
TRBV27,TRBJ2-7,NA,NA,CASSFGWGSEQYF,TGTGCCAGCAGTTTTGGTTGGGGGTCCGAGCAGTACTTC